This entry concerns a single TCR beta chain. CDR1 and CDR2 (germline): MGHRA, YSYEKL. The CDR3 is 16 residues long. V gave up 0 bases and J gave up 4 bases, with 15 bases separating them. This specimen belongs to a study of blood T cell repertoires in COVID-19. Study details: From the United States, Italy and Spain came samples of acute and convalescent COVID-19.

The method was immunoSEQ multiplex PCR; TCRdb's version includes in-frame clones alone and lacks a portion of them. The sample shows about 360,000 clones, 81% of them seen only once. The sequencing input was peripheral blood. This chain uses TRBV4-1 with TRBJ2-5; tentative D call: TRBD2 (5 bases). This TCR derives from a human donor with acute or convalescent COVID-19. The donor label of this sample is uncertain. DNA of the CDR3: TGCGCCAGCAGCCAAGACCGGGGTATTGTCGGAGAGACCCAGTACTTC. This translates into CASSQDRGIVGETQYF.